The subject of this entry is one T cell receptor beta chain. No antigen is known for it. CD45RO-CCR7+CD27+CD95- marked naive CD8+ T cells. UMI-labeled 5' RACE TRB cDNA libraries were prepared from the cells. TCRdb reprocessed the 5' RACE reads, with one entry per CDR3 protein and no DNA. Its clone listing holds 100,000 to 150,000 distinct CDR3 sequences. This sample was taken from a study of CXCR3-negative and CXCR3-positive naive CD8 T cells. Study-wide points: Naive subsets expressed similar surface CD5; TRB CDR3 features served to infer TCR strength. Memory cells differed in TRBV-TRBJ usage, but naive CXCR3-negative and CXCR3-positive cells had similar usage. Researchers report that CXCR3-positive naive cells carry more hydrophobic TRB CDR3s than CXCR3-negative naive cells. The majority of assays used fresh PBMCs, and CXCR3 expression partially decreased after cryopreservation.

Germline loops: CDR1 SQVTM, CDR2 ANQGSEA. The CDR3 runs 15 residues. The origin of this receptor is a human donor in good health. Some clones in this sample may be carry-over from other donors' samples. The chain employs TRBV29-1 and TRBJ2-3; TCRdb picks TRBD1, but there is no DNA to check that call. The sequenced sample was naive CXCR3+ CD8+ T cells from blood. The subset was: CD45RO-CCR7+CD27+CD95- naive CD8+ T cells expressing CXCR3 (TNR3+). The CDR3 is CSVRDPEVGTDTQYF.